This T cell receptor beta chain stems from a study of shared T cell receptors in the human thymus. The data were produced by immunoSEQ multiplex PCR, yet TCRdb's version contains in-frame clones alone and is incomplete. Among about 730,000 clones, 70% to 90% were seen once, and the ten largest hold under 0.012%. Germline CDR1 and CDR2: SGHTA and FQGNSA. Germline trimming cut 5 bases from V and 2 bases from J; bases unmatched to any gene: 12. CDR3 length equals 17 residues. The same sample was also studied in work on human thymus T cells.

The chain joins TRBV7-2 to TRBJ2-7, with 10 bases matching TRBD1. The sample taken for sequencing was thymocytes. This clonotype was sampled from a girl in the first two years of life with a congenital heart defect. Written as DNA, the CDR3 is TGTGCCAGCAGCGCGGGACAGGGGTACGTTATACCCTACGAGCAGTACTTC. It specifies CASSAGQGYVIPYEQYF. Drawing the rest from reference TRBV7-2 and TRBJ2-7, the complete variable domain is GAGVSQSPSNKVTEKGKDVELRCDPISGHTALYWYRQSLGQGLEFLIYFQGNSAPDKSGLPSDRFSAERTGGSVSTLTIQRTQQEDSAVYLCASSAGQGYVIPYEQYFGPGTRLTVT.